What follows is one T cell receptor (beta chain) and its context. A read error may be the cause here, since a much bigger clone is one base away. This record belongs to a study of kidney transplant recipient with SARS-CoV-2 infection. TCRdb reprocessed the reads via MiXCR and lists one record per CDR3 protein. The sample has roughly 250,000 distinct CDR3 sequences, 25% to 30% seen once; the top ten hold 6% to 8.5%. The origin of this receptor is a young adult male patient who had COVID-19 and was a kidney transplant recipient. The graft donor may be the source of some T cells. The specimen comprised a blood sample, sampled at baseline and on day 111 from a kidney transplant recipient.

This chain's CDR3 is CASRQNRTPRKTCGYTF. CDR3 bases: TGTGCAAGTCGCCAAAATAGGACTCCACGAAAGACCTGTGGCTACACCTTC. This chain joins TRBV12-2 and TRBJ1-2. TRBV12-2 is given as a pseudogene. The CDR3 has 17 residues.